Detailed here is one T cell receptor beta chain. Its antigen is not known. This sample is drawn from a study of cytomegalovirus exposure and HLA in healthy donors. The CDR3 is 15 residues long. V lost 2 bases, J lost 2 bases, and 4 bases stayed unmatched. Germline V gene lookup returns CDR1 SGDLS and CDR2 YYNGEE. Both 60 Vbeta primers and 13 Jbeta primers went into the PCR. Profiled with immunoSEQ multiplex PCR; TCRdb holds only in-frame clones, not every one. Of about 100,000 clones in the sample, about 77% were seen once. Whole-study findings and limits: Relative to the approximately 700-donor mean, N-insertions were reportedly fewer in an Asian-associated ancestry cluster in a later analysis.

The receptor comes from a woman in her forties or fifties in good health and CMV-seropositive. Sequenced material: PBMCs. The genes are TRBV9 and TRBJ1-1; TRBD1 aligns across 9 bases. The CDR3 sequence: CASSVTGGLNTEAFF. The CDR3 nucleotides are TGTGCCAGCAGCGTTACAGGGGGCCTTAACACTGAAGCTTTCTTT.